In its sample, the clone carrying this T cell receptor (beta chain) was seen a few times. No antigen is known for it. Researchers attached unique molecular identifiers to individual cDNA molecules. One entry per CDR3 protein results from TCRdb running MiXCR on the 5' RACE reads. The sample consists of tens of thousands of distinct CDR3 sequences, about 9.1% of them appearing once. The record originates from a study of early T cells in non-severe SARS-CoV-2 infection. As for the study in general: Sequencing of bulk RNA from unsorted whole blood was done, without chain pairing. Study observations and caveats: Matching results from VDJdb favored anti-spike CD8 responses, leaving private and CD4 specificities undetected.

The CDR3 is 14 residues long. With 6 bases removed from V and 8 bases from J, the gap between germline ends came to 19 bases. Per germline, CDR1 SGHDT and CDR2 YYEEEE. Sequenced input: whole blood. The sequence derives from an adult who was a healthcare worker with PCR-confirmed SARS-CoV-2 infection or an uninfected control (not recorded which). V is TRBV5-6 and J is TRBJ2-3, with D possibly called TRBD1 or TRBD2 (7 bases each). The CDR3 region is CASTQGGGDSTQYF. The DNA of the CDR3 is TGTGCCAGCACCCAGGGGGGGGGCGATTCTACGCAGTATTTT.